This T cell receptor beta chain was identified in a study of blood T cells in healthy people across ages. Study-wide results and limits: Bulk PBMC profiling left naive and antigen-experienced comparisons inconclusive. Age advanced and TCR beta diversity per million T cells fell, roughly linearly.

Sample-barcoded 5' priming and a J-beta primer mix drove a second PCR of about 6 to 12 cycles. Tagging of each cDNA molecule was performed by a template-switch adaptor with 12 random nucleotides. The study obtained at least 2.5 million CDR3-containing paired-end reads from every sample. TCRdb re-called the 5' RACE reads through MiXCR, storing one row per CDR3 protein. The sample lists hundreds of thousands of distinct CDR3 sequences; around 28% were seen once. Trimming pared 2 bases from V and 11 bases from J, leaving 24 bases between. There are 16 residues in the CDR3. CDR1 is KGHSH and CDR2 is LQKENI in the germline V gene. This clonotype was counted many times. What it binds is not known.

Sequencing input: blood. This chain joins TRBV18 and TRBJ1-1; D is possibly TRBD1 (5 bases). The TCR was taken from a woman older than 75 in good health. For the CDR3, the DNA is TGTGCCAGCTCACCAGTTTTCGGGACGGGGTTTACGTGGGCTTTCTTT. Protein sequence: CASSPVFGTGFTWAFF.